These 10 T cell receptor beta chains originate from one sample sequenced in a study of a mutant IDH1 vaccine in newly diagnosed glioma. Profiling relied on immunoSEQ multiplex PCR, and the TCRdb table lists in-frame clones only, not all of them. The sample carries over 30,000 clones, about 80% recorded once. The time point is: baseline, week 1 (first vaccination visit). Treatment reported: pre-vaccination baseline after standard-of-care therapy. The source was peripheral blood mononuclear cells (PBMCs), collected from a glioma patient treated with radiotherapy, temozolomide or both. All receptors derive from a man aged 50 to 59 with glioma. Some clones in this sample may be carry-over from other donors' samples.

The J gene is TRBJ1-4, the V gene TRBV7-2; 7 bases map to TRBD1. CDR3 length: 15 residues. The germline V gene has CDR1 SGHTA and CDR2 FQGNSA. Germline trimming cut 3 bases from V and 8 bases from J; bases unmatched to any gene: 9. The CDR3, as DNA: TGTGCCAGCAGCTTCCGACAGGGACTTAGCGAAAAACTGTTTTTT. Protein sequence: CASSFRQGLSEKLFF.

The chain has TRBV9 and TRBJ1-3; 7 bases are shared with TRBD1. The V and J ends lost 4 bases and 4 bases, in that order; junction bases with no gene match: 8. The germline CDR1 and CDR2 sequences are SGDLS and YYNGEE. The CDR3 sequence is 15 residues long. This chain's CDR3 is CASSSRTGQGNTIYF. CDR3 DNA: TGTGCCAGCAGCTCCCGGACAGGACAAGGAAACACCATATATTTT.

This chain links TRBV6-6 with TRBJ2-7; tentative D call: TRBD2 (5 bases). Trimming shortened V by 0 bases and J by 5 bases, and 14 bases separated the two germline ends. The CDR3 has 15 residues. CDR1 MNHNY and CDR2 SVGAGI come from the germline V gene (reference sequence). The CDR3 protein is CASSYSKRPGHEQYF. Here the CDR3 DNA reads TGTGCCAGCAGTTACTCGAAGCGGCCAGGCCACGAGCAGTACTTC.

J is TRBJ1-1 and V is TRBV10-3; D remains unclear. This CDR3 spans 12 amino acids. The V gene's germline CDR1 is ENHRY and CDR2 SYGVKD. V lost 6 bases and J lost 2, with 7 bases in between. The CDR3 here is CAIRGGNTEAFF. The CDR3 bases are TGTGCCATCAGGGGTGGCAACACTGAAGCTTTCTTT.

This clone appeared once. The V gene is TRBV27, the J gene TRBJ1-2; the D is unclear. The germline V gene has CDR1 MNHEY and CDR2 SMNVEV (reference sequence). The CDR3 runs 14 residues. The V and J ends lost 2 bases and 1 base respectively, with 8 bases between them. In DNA, the CDR3 is TGTGCCAGCAGTTTAAAAATGGGTAACTATGGCTACACCTTC. This codes for CASSLKMGNYGYTF.

The chain carries TRBV5-6 and TRBJ2-5; the D gene is possibly TRBD1 (6 bases). Trimming removed 6 bases at V and 2 bases at J, with 17 bases between. The CDR3 sequence is 15 residues long. The germline gives CDR1 SGHDT, CDR2 YYEEEE. CDR3 sequence: CASTHPGQLQETQYF. The CDR3 DNA is TGTGCCAGCACCCATCCCGGACAGCTTCAAGAGACCCAGTACTTC. Combining the CDR3 with reference TRBV5-6 and TRBJ2-5 gives the whole variable domain DAGVTQSPTHLIKTRGQQVTLRCSPKSGHDTVSWYQQALGQGPQFIFQYYEEEERQRGNFPDRFSGHQFPNYSSELNVNALLLGDSALYLCASTHPGQLQETQYFGPGTRLLVL.

This clone was picked up one time. This chain uses TRBV7-3 with TRBJ2-7; perhaps D is TRBD1 or TRBD2 (6 bases each). V was shortened by 3 bases and J by 2 bases, with 14 bases between the two germline ends. Germline V gives CDR1 SGHTA, CDR2 FQGTGA. The CDR3 runs to 15 residues. The CDR3 region has the DNA TGTGCCAGCAGCTTTGGGGGGTGGGGGCCCTACGAGCAGTACTTC. Translation gives CASSFGGWGPYEQYF.

The chain couples TRBV5-4 to TRBJ2-7, with 7 positions matching TRBD1. This CDR3 region has 14 residues. The germline CDR1 and CDR2 sequences are SGHNT and YYREEE (reference sequence). V lost 4 bases and J lost 4; bases outside the gene matches: 8. The chain's CDR3 is CASSPSGGLYEQYF. In nucleotides, the CDR3 is TGTGCCAGCAGCCCTTCAGGGGGATTATACGAGCAGTACTTC.

The rearrangement joins TRBV9 to TRBJ1-2; 7 bases align to TRBD1. The J segment lost 4 bases and the V segment lost 3 bases, leaving 3 bases of the junction unmatched. This CDR3 comprises 13 residues. Germline-derived CDR1 and CDR2 are SGDLS and YYNGEE. CDR3 region: CASSGWDSYGYTF. In DNA form, the CDR3 reads TGTGCCAGCAGCGGATGGGACAGCTATGGCTACACCTTC. The full variable domain, in which reference TRBV9 and TRBJ1-2 provide the parts outside the CDR3, is DSGVTQTPKHLITATGQRVTLRCSPRSGDLSVYWYQQSLDQGLQFLIQYYNGEERAKGNILERFSAQQFPDLHSELNLSSLELGDSALYFCASSGWDSYGYTFGSGTRLTVV.

The chain couples TRBV28 to TRBJ2-5; no clear D. The CDR3 is made up of 12 amino acids. Germline loops: CDR1 MDHEN, CDR2 SYDVKM. V gave up 3 bases and J gave up 5 bases, with 7 bases separating them. The DNA for the CDR3 is TGTGCCAGCAGTTTCCTGGGGGAGACCCAGTACTTC. It specifies CASSFLGETQYF.